These 7 T cell receptor beta chains share one sample of origin, sequenced in a study of T cell repertoires in cytomegalovirus infection (dated by TCRdb to about 2019). The listed sequencing device is Illumina HiSeq 1500. Through fastp at Q25 and MiXCR, TCRdb rebuilt clones from the public reads, retaining in-frame beta chains. Rows matching on CDR3 protein sequence are summarized as one entry with the most common DNA and genes. The sample has about 76,000 distinct CDR3 sequences on record, roughly 3.6% of them singletons. The ten biggest clones cover approximately 4.6% of the sample. Sequencing was done on a sample of PBMCs. The receptor source for this set is a human donor in good health (CMV status not recorded). Some clones in this sample may be carry-over from other donors' samples.

This clonotype was counted ten times or more. The chain carries TRBV28 and TRBJ2-1; TRBD2 agrees at 8 bases. Looked up from germline, CDR1 is MDHEN and CDR2 is SYDVKM. The CDR3 extends over 17 amino acids. The V and J ends lost 3 bases and 2 bases, in that order; junction bases with no gene match: 9. DNA of the CDR3: TGTGCCAGCAGTTTCGTTTTACGGGGGGGAACCTACAATGAGCAGTTCTTC. Translating it yields CASSFVLRGGTYNEQFF. The complete variable domain, with remaining parts taken from reference TRBV28 and TRBJ2-1, reads DVKVTQSSRYLVKRTGEKVFLECVQDMDHENMFWYRQDPGLGLRLIYFSYDVKMKEKGDIPEGYSVSREKKERFSLILESASTNQTSMYLCASSFVLRGGTYNEQFFGPGTRLTVL.

Ten or more counts support this clonotype. The V call is TRBV4-2, the J call TRBJ1-5; maybe TRBD1 (6 bases). V shed 1 base and J shed 0 bases, with 10 bases lying between them. The germline gives CDR1 LGHNA, CDR2 YNFKEQ. The CDR3 is made up of 16 amino acids. CDR3 DNA sequence: TGTGCCAGCAGCCAAGGGACAGCAGATAGCAATCAGCCCCAGCATTTT. Translating it yields CASSQGTADSNQPQHF.

This clonotype was seen ten or more times. The chain links TRBV7-2 to TRBJ2-6, with unresolved D. V lost 0 bases and J 1 base, leaving 7 bases between the germline ends. The CDR3 length is 16 residues. Germline V lookup: CDR1 SGHTA, CDR2 FQGNSA. The CDR3 nucleotides are TGTGCCAGCAGCTTAGCGACGGGTTCTGGGGCCAACGTCCTGACTTTC. As protein: CASSLATGSGANVLTF.

This clonotype appeared many times. The genes are TRBV20-1 and TRBJ2-1; 7 bases fit TRBD2. V shed 5 bases, J shed 9 bases, and the junction held 7 bases outside the gene matches. The CDR3 loop spans 12 amino acids. Germline CDR1 DFQATT, CDR2 SNEGSKA (reference sequence). The CDR3 sequence is CSAPHSGTEQFF. DNA of the CDR3: TGCAGTGCTCCCCACAGCGGGACTGAGCAGTTCTTC.

This clonotype has a count of ten or more. V gene TRBV5-6 combines with J gene TRBJ2-3; 13 positions match TRBD2. This CDR3 is 16 amino acids long. CDR1 is SGHDT, CDR2 YYEEEE, per germline. Unmatched junction bases numbered 5, after V lost 1 base and J lost 6 bases. In DNA form, the CDR3 reads TGTGCCAGCAGCTTGACTAGCGGGGGGGCACCGGATACGCAGTATTTT. It translates to CASSLTSGGAPDTQYF.

In its sample, this clonotype was seen many times. The V call is TRBV5-4, the J call TRBJ2-7, with TRBD2 matching 9 bases. CDR1 and CDR2 (germline): SGHNT, YYREEE (reference sequence). The CDR3 runs 16 residues. The V gene end was trimmed by 4 bases and the J gene end by 3 bases; junction bases not matched to a gene: 11. CDR3 protein: CASSLPLVAGDYEQYF. For the CDR3, the DNA is TGTGCCAGCAGCCTGCCCCTGGTAGCGGGAGACTACGAGCAGTACTTC.

This clonotype was seen repeatedly, ten times or more. The genes are TRBV7-6 and TRBJ2-7, with D uncertain. Trimming stripped 4 bases from V and 1 base from J, with 11 bases between. CDR3 length equals 14 residues. Germline CDR1 and CDR2: SGHVS and FNYEAQ. The CDR3 loop reads CASSSYITSYEQYF. The CDR3 nucleotides are TGTGCCAGCAGCTCCTACATCACTTCCTACGAGCAGTACTTC.